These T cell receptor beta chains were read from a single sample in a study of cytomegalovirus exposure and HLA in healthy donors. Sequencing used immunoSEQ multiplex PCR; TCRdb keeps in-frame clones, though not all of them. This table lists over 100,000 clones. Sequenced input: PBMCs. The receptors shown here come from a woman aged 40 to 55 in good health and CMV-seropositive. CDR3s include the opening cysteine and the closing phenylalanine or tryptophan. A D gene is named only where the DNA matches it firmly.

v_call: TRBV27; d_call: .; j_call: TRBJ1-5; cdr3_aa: CASRPNGNNQPQHF; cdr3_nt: TGTGCCAGCAGGCCAAACGGGAACAATCAGCCCCAGCATTTT
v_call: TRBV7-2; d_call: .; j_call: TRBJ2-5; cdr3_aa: CASSLALVGAETQYF; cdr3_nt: TGTGCCAGCAGCTTAGCCCTGGTAGGGGCGGAGACCCAGTACTTC
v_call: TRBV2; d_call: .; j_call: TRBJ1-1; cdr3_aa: CASSVTVLLNTEAFF; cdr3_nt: TGTGCCAGCAGTGTTACAGTCCTTTTGAACACTGAAGCTTTCTTT
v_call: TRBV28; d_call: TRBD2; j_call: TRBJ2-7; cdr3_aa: CASSGSGSYEQYF; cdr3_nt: TGTGCCAGTTCCGGCAGCGGGAGTTACGAGCAGTACTTC
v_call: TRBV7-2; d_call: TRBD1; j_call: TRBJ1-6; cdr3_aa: CASSLGAGDSGSPLHF; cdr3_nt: TGTGCCAGCAGCTTAGGGGCAGGGGACAGTGGTTCACCCCTCCACTTT
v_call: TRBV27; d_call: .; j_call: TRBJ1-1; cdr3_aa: CASSLGAPTEAFF; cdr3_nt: TGTGCCAGCAGTTTGGGGGCACCCACTGAAGCTTTCTTT
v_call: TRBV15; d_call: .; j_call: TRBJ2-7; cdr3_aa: CATSRDRASFYEQYF; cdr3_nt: TGTGCCACCAGCAGAGATCGGGCTAGCTTCTACGAGCAGTACTTC
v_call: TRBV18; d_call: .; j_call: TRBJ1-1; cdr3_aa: CASSPTVNTEAFF; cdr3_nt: TGTGCCAGCTCACCCACAGTGAACACTGAAGCTTTCTTT
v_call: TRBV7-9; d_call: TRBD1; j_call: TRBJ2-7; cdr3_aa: CASSYGQGPAYEQYF; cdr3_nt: TGTGCCAGCAGCTACGGACAGGGCCCTGCCTACGAGCAGTACTTC
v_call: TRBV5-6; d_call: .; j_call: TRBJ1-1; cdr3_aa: CASSPGLHTEAFF; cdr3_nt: TGTGCCAGCAGCCCCGGACTGCACACTGAAGCTTTCTTT
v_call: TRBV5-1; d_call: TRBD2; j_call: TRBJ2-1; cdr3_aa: CASGGLAGGEQFF; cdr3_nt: TGCGCCAGTGGGGGACTAGCGGGAGGTGAGCAGTTCTTC
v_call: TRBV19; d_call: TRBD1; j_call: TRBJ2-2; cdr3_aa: CASSRVDRGSGELFF; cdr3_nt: TGTGCCAGTAGCCGGGTGGACAGGGGGTCCGGGGAGCTGTTTTTT
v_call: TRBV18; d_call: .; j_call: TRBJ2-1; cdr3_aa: CASSPSQGNNEQFF; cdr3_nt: TGTGCCAGCTCACCCTCGCAGGGTAACAATGAGCAGTTCTTC
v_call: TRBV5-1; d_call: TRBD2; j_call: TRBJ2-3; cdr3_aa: CASSMTSGLDTQYF; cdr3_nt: TGCGCCAGCAGCATGACTAGCGGGTTAGATACGCAGTATTTT
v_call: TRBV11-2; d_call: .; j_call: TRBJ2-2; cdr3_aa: CASRLSGAGELFF; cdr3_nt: TGTGCCAGCAGACTGAGCGGTGCCGGGGAGCTGTTTTTT
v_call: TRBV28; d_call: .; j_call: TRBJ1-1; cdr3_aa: CASSWSAGVNTEAFF; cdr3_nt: TGTGCCAGCAGTTGGTCCGCAGGGGTGAACACTGAAGCTTTCTTT
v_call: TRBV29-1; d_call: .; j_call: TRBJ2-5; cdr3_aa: CSVDGQVKETQYF; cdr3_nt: TGCAGCGTTGACGGCCAGGTCAAAGAGACCCAGTACTTC
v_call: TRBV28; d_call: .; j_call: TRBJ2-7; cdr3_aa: CASSFGGSYEQYF; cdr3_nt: TGTGCCAGCAGTTTTGGCGGGTCCTACGAGCAGTACTTC
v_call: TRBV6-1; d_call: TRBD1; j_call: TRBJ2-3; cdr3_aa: CATVQGLNTQYF; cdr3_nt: TGTGCCACCGTACAGGGGCTGAATACGCAGTATTTT
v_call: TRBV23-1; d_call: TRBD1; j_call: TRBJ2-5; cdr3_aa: CASSQSGGTGGIQETQYF; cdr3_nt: TGCGCCAGCAGTCAATCGGGGGGGACAGGGGGGATCCAAGAGACCCAGTACTTC
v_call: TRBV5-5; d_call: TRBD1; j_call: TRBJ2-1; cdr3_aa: CASSLRVRDRGLNEQFF; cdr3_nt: TGTGCCAGCAGCTTGCGCGTAAGGGACAGGGGGTTGAATGAGCAGTTCTTC
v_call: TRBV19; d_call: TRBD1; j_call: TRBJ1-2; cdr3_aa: CASSSGQGFGGYTF; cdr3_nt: TGTGCCAGTAGCTCCGGACAGGGGTTTGGCGGCTACACCTTC
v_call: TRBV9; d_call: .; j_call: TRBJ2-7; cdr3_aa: CASSAHEAVTYEQYF; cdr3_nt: TGTGCCAGCAGCGCCCATGAGGCAGTCACCTACGAGCAGTACTTC
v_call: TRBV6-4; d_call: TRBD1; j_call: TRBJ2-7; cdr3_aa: CASSEGTAGKQYF; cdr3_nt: TGTGCCAGCAGTGAGGGGACAGCAGGGAAGCAGTACTTC
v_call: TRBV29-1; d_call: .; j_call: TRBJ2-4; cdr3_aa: CSVTDSQSTNIQYF; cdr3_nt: TGCAGCGTTACGGACTCCCAAAGTACAAACATTCAGTACTTC
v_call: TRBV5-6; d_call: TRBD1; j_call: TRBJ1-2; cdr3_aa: CASSKTGYGYTF; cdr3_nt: TGTGCCAGCAGCAAGACAGGGTATGGCTACACCTTC
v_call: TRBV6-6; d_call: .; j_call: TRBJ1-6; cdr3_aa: CASSPVGVNSPLHF; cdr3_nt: TGTGCCAGCAGTCCCGTCGGGGTTAATTCACCCCTCCACTTT
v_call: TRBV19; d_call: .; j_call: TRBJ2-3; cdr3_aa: CASSIGSSGDTQYF; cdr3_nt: TGTGCCAGTAGTATAGGCAGTTCGGGAGATACGCAGTATTTT